A single sample gave rise to the 8 T cell receptor beta chains below, sequenced in a study of graft-versus-host responses after intestinal transplantation. The protocol was immunoSEQ multiplex PCR, while the TCRdb copy is restricted to in-frame clones and leaves out a portion. The table records about 90,000 clones, 75% to 90% of them present only once. Their specific antigens are unknown. Sample: unstimulated CD8+ T cells sorted from spleen or lymph node cells, taken before intestinal transplant. These receptors were taken from a human donor who received an intestinal transplant.

This clone has a single count. V and J are TRBV4-2 and TRBJ1-1, with TRBD1 as a possible D gene (6 bases). Trimming left V 4 bases short and J 10 bases short, with 13 bases between. The germline V gene has CDR1 LGHNA and CDR2 YNFKEQ. The CDR3 is 12 amino acids. The CDR3 bases are TGTGCCAGCAGCCCAGGGGAGGTTCGAGCTTTCTTT. Translated, it gives CASSPGEVRAFF.

This chain joins TRBV5-1 and TRBJ2-1; 16 bases match TRBD2. V lost 4 bases to trimming and J lost 9 bases; unmatched junction nucleotides: 13. This CDR3 is 18 amino acids long. Looked up from germline, CDR1 is SGHRS and CDR2 is YFSETQ. The CDR3 coding sequence is TGCGCCAGCAGCCTGGGACTAGCGGGAGGGCCTGTGCTGAGTGAGCAGTTCTTC. It encodes CASSLGLAGGPVLSEQFF.

This clone was seen only a few times. The chain uses TRBV2 and TRBJ2-1, with 7 bases fitting TRBD1. Germline lookup yields CDR1 SNHLY and CDR2 FYNNEI. Trimming at V came to 3 bases and at J to 8 bases, leaving 10 bases not matched to a gene. The CDR3 has 15 amino acids. The CDR3 loop reads CASSDPAGGRDEQFF. Here the CDR3 DNA reads TGTGCCAGCAGTGATCCGGCAGGGGGTAGGGATGAGCAGTTCTTC.

The chain has TRBV19 and TRBJ2-1; a possible D gene is TRBD2 (5 bases). Trimming removed 3 bases at V and 7 bases at J, with 13 bases between. The CDR3 loop spans 14 amino acids. The germline V gene encodes CDR1 LNHDA and CDR2 SQIVND (reference sequence). As DNA, the CDR3 is TGTGCCAGTAGTATCTTATCCTCGGGAAATGAGCAGTTCTTC. Translated: CASSILSSGNEQFF.

V usage is TRBV6-1 and J usage is TRBJ2-7; 13 bases are a match to TRBD2. V trimming: 4 bases; J trimming: 5 bases; junction bases outside the gene matches: 2. Looked up from germline, CDR1 is MNHNS and CDR2 is SASEGT. The CDR3 length is 14 residues. CDR3 region: CASSGTSGSDEQYF. The DNA for the CDR3 is TGTGCCAGCAGTGGGACTAGCGGGAGCGACGAGCAGTACTTC.

The chain joins TRBV7-9 to TRBJ2-5, with TRBD2 matching over 7 bases. Germline V gives CDR1 SEHNR, CDR2 FQNEAQ (reference sequence). V was clipped by 5 bases and J by 5 bases; unmatched bases: 11. This CDR3 has 15 residues. CDR3 DNA: TGTGCCAGCAGCCCAGGACCACGGGGGGTGGAGACCCAGTACTTC. The encoded protein is CASSPGPRGVETQYF.

The V and J genes are TRBV2 and TRBJ1-2, with 7 bases fitting TRBD1. Germline CDR1 SNHLY, CDR2 FYNNEI. V trimming: 3 bases; J trimming: 4 bases; junction bases outside the gene matches: 8. This CDR3 spans 15 amino acids. In nucleotides, the CDR3 is TGTGCCAGCAGTGATCTCGAGGGGGCTGGCTATGGCTACACCTTC. Encoded protein: CASSDLEGAGYGYTF.

V and J are TRBV30 and TRBJ2-2; tentatively, D is TRBD1 (5 bases). Trimming removed 1 base from V and 4 bases from J, with 7 bases in between. This CDR3 is 13 amino acids long. Germline CDR1 GTSNPN, CDR2 SVGIG (reference sequence). This CDR3 reads CAWSETATGELFF. Here the CDR3 DNA reads TGTGCCTGGAGTGAGACAGCCACCGGGGAGCTGTTTTTT. Variable domain in full (rest from reference TRBV30 and TRBJ2-2): SQTIHQWPATLVQPVGSPLSLECTVEGTSNPNLYWYRQAAGRGLQLLFYSVGIGQISSEVPQNLSASRPQDRQFILSSKKLLLSDSGFYLCAWSETATGELFFGEGSRLTVL.